What follows are 10 T cell receptor beta chains derived from one specimen sequenced in a study of blood T cell repertoires in COVID-19. TCRdb's copy holds only in-frame clones and misses some; the assay was immunoSEQ multiplex PCR. The sample lists about 100,000 clones, about 86% occurring once. The sample comprised peripheral blood. These receptors all stem from a woman aged 55-70 years in a cohort sampled during active or convalescent COVID-19.

The chain recombines TRBV6-5 with TRBJ2-7; D possibly corresponds to TRBD1 (6 bases). V lost 8 bases and J 7 bases, leaving 18 bases between the germline ends. Germline loops: CDR1 MNHEY, CDR2 SVGAGI. The CDR3 is made up of 13 amino acids. CDR3 bases: TGTGCCAGCGGGCCGGGACAATGGGATGAGCAGTACTTC. Encoded protein: CASGPGQWDEQYF.

In its sample, this clone was seen once. V is TRBV5-5 and J is TRBJ2-7; 7 bases align to TRBD2. From germline, CDR1 is SGHKS and CDR2 YYEKEE (reference sequence). Germline trimming cut 2 bases from V and 2 bases from J; bases unmatched to any gene: 1. The CDR3 runs to 13 residues. This CDR3 reads CASSFGLAYEQYF. The CDR3 nucleotides read TGTGCCAGCAGCTTTGGACTAGCCTACGAGCAGTACTTC.

This sequence joins TRBV7-9 and TRBJ1-1; no definite D call. The germline V and J ends were trimmed by 2 bases and 8 bases, with 6 bases remaining between them. Germline V lookup: CDR1 SEHNR, CDR2 FQNEAQ (reference sequence). The CDR3 extends over 11 amino acids. The CDR3, as DNA: TGTGCCAGCAGCTTAATAACAGAAGCTTTCTTT. Amino acid sequence: CASSLITEAFF. Filled out from reference TRBV7-9 and TRBJ1-1, the complete variable domain reads DTGVSQNPRHKITKRGQNVTFRCDPISEHNRLYWYRQTLGQGPEFLTYFQNEAQLEKSRLLSDRFSAERPKGSFSTLEIQRTEQGDSAMYLCASSLITEAFFGQGTRLTVV.

V and J are TRBV27 and TRBJ2-7; D gene uncertain. Germline V CDR1 and CDR2: MNHEY, SMNVEV (reference sequence). V lost 6 bases to trimming and J lost 2 bases, with 14 bases between them. This CDR3 is 14 amino acids long. The CDR3, as DNA: TGTGCCAGCAGGTTGGCCCCCCGGGCCTACGAGCAGTACTTC. Translated: CASRLAPRAYEQYF.

This chain links TRBV27 with TRBJ1-6; a weak D match, TRBD1 (6 bases). The CDR3 is 14 residues long. Germline values: CDR1 MNHEY, CDR2 SMNVEV (reference sequence). V was trimmed by 6 bases and J by 7 bases, leaving 13 bases between them. The CDR3 sequence is CASRGDIENSPLHF. In DNA form, the CDR3 reads TGTGCCAGCAGGGGGGACATAGAAAATTCACCCCTCCACTTT.

The chain links TRBV9 to TRBJ1-3; D gene ambiguous. Trimming left V 0 bases short and J 0 bases short, with 7 bases between. This CDR3 contains 15 residues. From germline, CDR1 is SGDLS and CDR2 YYNGEE. The CDR3 region has the DNA TGTGCCAGCAGCGTAGACCGGAGCTCTGGAAACACCATATATTTT. It specifies CASSVDRSSGNTIYF.

This rearrangement joins TRBV7-2 to TRBJ2-7, with 7 nucleotides matching TRBD2. CDR1 is SGHTA and CDR2 is FQGNSA in the germline V gene. CDR3 length: 15 residues. With 1 base clipped from V and 6 bases from J, the junction kept 9 bases outside the gene matches. The CDR3: CASSLVTGGSGEQYF. The CDR3 DNA follows: TGTGCCAGCAGCTTAGTAACTGGCGGGAGCGGCGAGCAGTACTTC.

The J gene is TRBJ2-6, the V gene TRBV25-1, with D possibly TRBD1 on 6 matching bases. The germline V and J ends were trimmed by 3 bases and 0 bases, with 15 bases remaining between them. CDR3 length: 18 residues. Per germline, CDR1 MGHDK and CDR2 SYGVNS. For the CDR3, the DNA is TGTGCCAGCAGTGACGGAACAGGGTCTTTCTCTGGGGCCAACGTCCTGACTTTC. Protein: CASSDGTGSFSGANVLTF.

V and J are TRBV27 and TRBJ2-7; D is unclear. CDR1 is MNHEY, CDR2 SMNVEV, per germline (reference sequence). V lost 2 bases and J 2 bases, leaving 13 bases between the germline ends. This CDR3 has 15 residues. DNA of the CDR3: TGTGCCAGCAGTTTAAGTTCTTTCGCGACCTACGAGCAGTACTTC. Encoded protein: CASSLSSFATYEQYF.

The chain employs TRBV5-1 and TRBJ2-3; 14 positions match TRBD2. Germline-derived CDR1 and CDR2 are SGHRS and YFSETQ. V trimming: 3 bases; J trimming: 4 bases; junction bases outside the gene matches: 7. The CDR3 extends over 17 amino acids. CDR3 sequence (DNA): TGCGCCAGCAGCTCCGGGACTAGCGGGAGATTCGCAGATACGCAGTATTTT. Translated: CASSSGTSGRFADTQYF.